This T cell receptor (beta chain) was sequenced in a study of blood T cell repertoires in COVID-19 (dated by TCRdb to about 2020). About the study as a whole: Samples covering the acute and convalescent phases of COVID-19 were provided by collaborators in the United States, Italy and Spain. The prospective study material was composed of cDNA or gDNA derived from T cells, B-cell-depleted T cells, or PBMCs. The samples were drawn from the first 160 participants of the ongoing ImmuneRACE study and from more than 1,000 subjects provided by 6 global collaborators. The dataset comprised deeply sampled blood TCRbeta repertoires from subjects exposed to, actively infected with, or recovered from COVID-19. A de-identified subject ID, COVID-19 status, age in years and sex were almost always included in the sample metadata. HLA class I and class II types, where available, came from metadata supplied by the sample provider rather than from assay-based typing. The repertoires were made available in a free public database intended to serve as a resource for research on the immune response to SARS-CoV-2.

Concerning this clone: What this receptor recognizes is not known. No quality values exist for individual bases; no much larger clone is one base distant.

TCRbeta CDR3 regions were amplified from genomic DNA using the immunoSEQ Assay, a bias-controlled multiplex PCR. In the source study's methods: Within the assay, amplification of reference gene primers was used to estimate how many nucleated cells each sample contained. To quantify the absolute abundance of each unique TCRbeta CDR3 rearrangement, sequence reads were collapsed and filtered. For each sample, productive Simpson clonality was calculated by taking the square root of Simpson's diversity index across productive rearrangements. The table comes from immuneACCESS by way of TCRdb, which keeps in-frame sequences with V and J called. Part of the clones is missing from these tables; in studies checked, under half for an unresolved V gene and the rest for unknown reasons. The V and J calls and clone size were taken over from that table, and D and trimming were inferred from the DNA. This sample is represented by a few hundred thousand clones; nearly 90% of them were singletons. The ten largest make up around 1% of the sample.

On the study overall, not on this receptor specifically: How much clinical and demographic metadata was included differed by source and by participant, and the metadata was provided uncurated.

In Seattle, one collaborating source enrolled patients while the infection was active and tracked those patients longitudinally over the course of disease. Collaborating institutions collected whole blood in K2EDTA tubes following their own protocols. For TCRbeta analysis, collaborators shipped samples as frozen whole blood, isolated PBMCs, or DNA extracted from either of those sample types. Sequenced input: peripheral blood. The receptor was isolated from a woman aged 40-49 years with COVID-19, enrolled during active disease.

The bases read TGTGCCAGCGGACTAGCGGTCACAGATACGCAGTATTTT. Its protein reads: CASGLAVTDTQYF. This chain joins TRBV28 to TRBJ2-3; 10 central bases correspond to TRBD2. CDR1 and CDR2, per the germline V gene, are MDHEN and SYDVKM. The cysteine opens and the phenylalanine closes a CDR3 of 13 amino acids. The read is trimmed to its CDR3 DNA, 39 bases read in frame from base 1. Ends trimmed: V by 8 bases, J by 2 bases; bases unmatched to a gene: 1.